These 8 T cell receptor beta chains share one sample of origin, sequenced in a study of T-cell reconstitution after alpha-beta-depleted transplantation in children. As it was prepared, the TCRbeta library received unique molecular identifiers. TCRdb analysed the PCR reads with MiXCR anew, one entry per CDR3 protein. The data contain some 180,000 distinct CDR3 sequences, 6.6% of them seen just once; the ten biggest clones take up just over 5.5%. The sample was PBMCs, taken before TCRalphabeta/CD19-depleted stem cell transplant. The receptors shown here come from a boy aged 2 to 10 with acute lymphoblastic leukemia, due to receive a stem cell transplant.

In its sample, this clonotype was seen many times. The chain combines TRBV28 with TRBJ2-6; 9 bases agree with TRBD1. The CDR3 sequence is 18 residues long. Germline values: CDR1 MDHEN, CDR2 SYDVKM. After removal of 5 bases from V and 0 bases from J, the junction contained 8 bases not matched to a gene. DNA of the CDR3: TGTGCCAGCAGTGGTCCCGGGACAGGGATCTCTGGGGCCAACGTCCTGACTTTC. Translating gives CASSGPGTGISGANVLTF.

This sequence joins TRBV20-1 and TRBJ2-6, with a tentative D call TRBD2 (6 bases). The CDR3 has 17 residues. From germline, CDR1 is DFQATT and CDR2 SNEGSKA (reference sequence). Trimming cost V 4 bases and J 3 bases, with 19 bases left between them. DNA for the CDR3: TGCAGTGCTATTCACACCCTTACGGGAGTTGGGGCCAACGTCCTGACTTTC. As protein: CSAIHTLTGVGANVLTF.

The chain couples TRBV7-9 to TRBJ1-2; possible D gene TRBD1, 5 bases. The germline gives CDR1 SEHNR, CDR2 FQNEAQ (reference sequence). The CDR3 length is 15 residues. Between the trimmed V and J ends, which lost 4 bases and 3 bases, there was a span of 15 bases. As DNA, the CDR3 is TGTGCCAGCAGCTCGCTGACAGAGAGGGACTATGGCTACACCTTC. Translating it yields CASSSLTERDYGYTF.

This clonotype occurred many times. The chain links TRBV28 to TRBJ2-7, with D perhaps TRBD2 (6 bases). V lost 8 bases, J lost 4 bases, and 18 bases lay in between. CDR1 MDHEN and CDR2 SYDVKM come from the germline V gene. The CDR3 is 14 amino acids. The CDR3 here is CASGGSGWNYEQYF. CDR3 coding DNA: TGTGCCAGCGGTGGGAGCGGGTGGAATTACGAGCAGTACTTC. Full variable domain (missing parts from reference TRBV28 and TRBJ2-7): DVKVTQSSRYLVKRTGEKVFLECVQDMDHENMFWYRQDPGLGLRLIYFSYDVKMKEKGDIPEGYSVSREKKERFSLILESASTNQTSMYLCASGGSGWNYEQYFGPGTRLTVT.

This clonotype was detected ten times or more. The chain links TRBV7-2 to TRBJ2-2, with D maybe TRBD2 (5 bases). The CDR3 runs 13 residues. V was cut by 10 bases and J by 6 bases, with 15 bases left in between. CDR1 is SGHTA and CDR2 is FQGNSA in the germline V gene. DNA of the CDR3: TGTGCCACTCGGGAACCCCGGCCCGGGGAGCTGTTTTTT. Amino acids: CATREPRPGELFF.

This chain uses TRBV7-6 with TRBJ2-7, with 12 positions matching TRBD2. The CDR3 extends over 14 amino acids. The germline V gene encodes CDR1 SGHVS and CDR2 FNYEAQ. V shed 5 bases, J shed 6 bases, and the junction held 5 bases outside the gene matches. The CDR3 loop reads CASSQGLAGSEQYF. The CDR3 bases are TGTGCCAGCAGCCAAGGACTAGCGGGGTCCGAGCAGTACTTC.

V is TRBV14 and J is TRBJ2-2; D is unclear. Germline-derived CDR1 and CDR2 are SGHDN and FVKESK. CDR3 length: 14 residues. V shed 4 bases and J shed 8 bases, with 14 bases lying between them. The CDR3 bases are TGTGCCAGCAGCCGGTTCGGATCCCGAGGGGAGCTGTTTTTT. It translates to CASSRFGSRGELFF.

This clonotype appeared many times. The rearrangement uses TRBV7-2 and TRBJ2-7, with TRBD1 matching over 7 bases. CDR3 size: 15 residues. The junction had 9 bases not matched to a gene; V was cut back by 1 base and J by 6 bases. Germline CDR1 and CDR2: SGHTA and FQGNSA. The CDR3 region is CASSLVGDRVREQYF. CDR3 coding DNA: TGTGCCAGCAGCTTAGTCGGTGACAGGGTTCGCGAGCAGTACTTC.